At least ten counts were recorded for the clone carrying this TCR beta chain. Its cognate antigen is unknown. The sample is drawn from a study of regulatory T cells in long-lasting Graves disease. General study points: Persistent patients shared more public clonotypes (approximately 2,900) than new patients (nearly 1,000). Since the sample size was small, accuracy may have been reduced.

To make TCR beta libraries, researchers used iRepertoire HTBI primers and Arm-PCR of CDR3 regions. Each CDR3 protein is one row after TCRdb ran MiXCR on the multiplex PCR reads. The sample lists 400,000 to 500,000 distinct CDR3 sequences, roughly 15% occurring once. Germline V gives CDR1 MDHEN, CDR2 SYDVKM. The CDR3 is 15 amino acids. The germline V and J ends were trimmed by 2 bases and 6 bases, with 17 bases remaining between them. Noted time point: newly diagnosed GD, antithyroid drugs for less than 3 months. PBMCs provided the RNA from which the TCR library was made. This sample also belongs to another study, concerning T cells in Graves' hyperthyroidism and ophthalmopathy. In that study: The HTBI primer set served for first-round RT-PCR of the TCR CDR3. Blood also held most thyroid clonotypes expanded beyond 0.001.

The sample consisted of peripheral blood mononuclear cells (PBMCs), taken at new diagnosis, from a patient treated with antithyroid drugs. The TCR originated in a woman between 50 and 59 years old with Graves disease. The V gene is TRBV28, the J gene TRBJ2-7; maybe TRBD2 (6 bases). The chain's CDR3 is CASSLGGVAPSEQYF. The DNA of the CDR3 is TGTGCCAGCAGTTTAGGCGGGGTGGCCCCCAGCGAGCAGTACTTC.